These 15 T cell receptor beta chains share one sample of origin, sequenced in a study of response to subunit inactivated influenza vaccine. In TCRdb, the RT-PCR reads were re-called with MiXCR into one record per CDR3 protein. The sample includes 600,000 to 700,000 distinct CDR3 sequences, about 15% of them seen just once. Sequences were derived from PBMCs from blood, sampled around 14 days before vaccination. The receptors shown here come from a man aged 50 or older who received an inactivated influenza vaccine.

J is TRBJ2-7 and V is TRBV7-6; 9 nucleotides line up with TRBD1. The CDR3 is made up of 15 amino acids. Trimming cost V 1 base and J 3 bases; bases outside gene matches: 4. CDR1 SGHVS and CDR2 FNYEAQ come from the germline V gene. The CDR3 region is CASSLGQGGFYEQYF. CDR3 nucleotides: TGTGCCAGCAGCTTAGGACAGGGGGGATTCTACGAGCAGTACTTC.

V usage is TRBV24-1 and J usage is TRBJ2-3, with D tentatively TRBD2 (6 bases). Between the trimmed V and J ends, which lost 4 bases and 6 bases, there was a span of 19 bases. The germline V gene encodes CDR1 KGHDR and CDR2 SFDVKD. This CDR3 is built from 16 residues. For the CDR3, the DNA is TGTGCCACCAGTGAATCCGGGACTGCAGGGTCGGATACGCAGTATTTT. It specifies CATSESGTAGSDTQYF.

The chain carries TRBV29-1 and TRBJ2-3; D might be TRBD2 (6 bases). V was shortened by 3 bases and J by 3 bases, with 10 bases between the two germline ends. The length of the CDR3 is 13 residues. The germline CDR1 and CDR2 sequences are SQVTM and ANQGSEA. The CDR3 DNA is TGCAGCGTTGACTGGGGGAGGACAGATACGCAGTATTTT. Translation: CSVDWGRTDTQYF.

This clonotype was recorded at least ten times. CDR3 sequence reads: CSVLGGKSAGNTYEQYF. Here the CDR3 DNA reads TGCAGCGTCCTTGGGGGGAAATCGGCGGGGAACACCTACGAGCAGTACTTC. J is TRBJ2-7 and V is TRBV29-1, with D perhaps TRBD2 (6 bases). Trimming shortened V by 6 bases and J by 2 bases, and 26 bases separated the two germline ends. The CDR3 is 17 residues long. From germline, CDR1 is SQVTM and CDR2 ANQGSEA.

V is TRBV4-3 and J is TRBJ2-6; 10 positions match TRBD2. The CDR3 is 20 amino acids. Germline CDR1 and CDR2: LGHNA and YSLEER. V shed 1 base and J 4 bases; nucleotides not matched to a gene: 13. The CDR3 nucleotides are TGCGCCAGCAGCCAAGTGGCTAGTCTAGCGGGAGCTCCCGGGGCCAACGTCCTGACTTTC. This codes for CASSQVASLAGAPGANVLTF.

The chain recombines TRBV4-2 with TRBJ2-5; D perhaps matches TRBD1 (6 bases). The CDR3 consists of 14 residues. Trimming pared 4 bases from V and 2 bases from J, leaving 11 bases between. Germline CDR1 and CDR2: LGHNA and YNFKEQ. The CDR3, as DNA: TGTGCCAGCAGCCGCCGGGACATGCAAGAGACCCAGTACTTC. This codes for CASSRRDMQETQYF.

This clonotype was seen more than once but under ten times. The chain carries TRBV7-9 and TRBJ1-1; a weak D match, TRBD1 (5 bases). This CDR3 has 16 amino acids. The V end was cut by 4 bases, the J end by 5 bases, with 20 bases between. CDR1 is SEHNR and CDR2 is FQNEAQ in the germline V gene (reference sequence). CDR3 coding DNA: TGTGCCAGCAGCTCAACCCACGGCGCGGGACTGACTGAAGCTTTCTTT. It is translated as CASSSTHGAGLTEAFF.

The genes are TRBV29-1 and TRBJ2-7, with D perhaps matching TRBD2 (6 bases). Trimming cost V 7 bases and J 7 bases, with 17 bases left between them. The CDR3 spans 12 residues. Per the germline V gene, CDR1 is SQVTM and CDR2 is ANQGSEA. The DNA for the CDR3 is TGCAGCGGCGTTGGGAGGTTGGCGGAGCAGTACTTC. The encoded protein is CSGVGRLAEQYF.

This clonotype came up a few times. This chain connects TRBV20-1 to TRBJ2-7, with D uncertain. Trimming left V 3 bases short and J 4 bases short, with 7 bases between. Germline V gene lookup returns CDR1 DFQATT and CDR2 SNEGSKA (reference sequence). This CDR3 region has 11 residues. The CDR3 DNA sequence: TGCAGTGCTAGGTTTCAGTACGAGCAGTACTTC. Protein: CSARFQYEQYF.

V is TRBV9 and J is TRBJ2-3; 7 bases fit TRBD1. CDR3 length: 15 residues. Germline assignment: CDR1 SGDLS and CDR2 YYNGEE. With 0 bases clipped from V and 4 bases from J, the junction kept 5 bases outside the gene matches. CDR3 in DNA: TGTGCCAGCAGCGTAGCCTCCACAGGGGCAGATACGCAGTATTTT. Its translation: CASSVASTGADTQYF.

At least ten counts were recorded for this clonotype. V is TRBV10-3 and J is TRBJ2-1, with 10 bases matching TRBD2. CDR1 and CDR2 (germline): ENHRY, SYGVKD. V shed 10 bases and J 9 bases; nucleotides not matched to a gene: 12. This CDR3 has 14 residues. The CDR3 reads CATAAAGGPTEQFF. The CDR3 nucleotides read TGTGCCACGGCAGCAGCGGGAGGGCCGACTGAGCAGTTCTTC.

This clonotype occurred a few times. The chain is built from TRBV4-2 and TRBJ2-5; D remains unclear. Germline CDR1 and CDR2: LGHNA and YNFKEQ. CDR3 length: 15 residues. Trimming removed 4 bases at V and 5 bases at J, with 17 bases between. CDR3 sequence reads: CASSPRPSEGETQYF. The CDR3 coding sequence is TGTGCCAGCAGCCCGAGACCTTCAGAAGGGGAGACCCAGTACTTC.

In its sample, this clonotype was seen a few times. The chain uses TRBV5-6 and TRBJ2-1; a weak D match, TRBD2 (6 bases). V was trimmed by 2 bases and J by 3 bases, leaving 12 bases between them. This CDR3 has 15 amino acids. Germline V CDR1 and CDR2: SGHDT, YYEEEE. The CDR3 sequence is CASSLLGGRYNEQFF. The CDR3 DNA reads TGTGCCAGCAGCTTATTGGGGGGACGCTACAATGAGCAGTTCTTC. Full variable domain (rest looked up from reference TRBV5-6 and TRBJ2-1): DAGVTQSPTHLIKTRGQQVTLRCSPKSGHDTVSWYQQALGQGPQFIFQYYEEEERQRGNFPDRFSGHQFPNYSSELNVNALLLGDSALYLCASSLLGGRYNEQFFGPGTRLTVL.

This clonotype turned up a few times. The gene calls are TRBV5-5 and TRBJ1-3, with no clear D. Per the germline V gene, CDR1 is SGHKS and CDR2 is YYEKEE (reference sequence). The CDR3 contains 15 residues. Trimming removed 1 base at V and 0 bases at J, with 8 bases between. CDR3 region: CASSLMGSSGNTIYF. The CDR3 DNA is TGTGCCAGCAGCTTGATGGGGTCCTCTGGAAACACCATATATTTT.

This clonotype was seen repeatedly, ten times or more. The rearrangement joins TRBV7-2 to TRBJ2-3, with TRBD1 matching over 7 bases. Trimming cost V 6 bases and J 3 bases; bases outside gene matches: 3. The CDR3 has 13 amino acids. Germline values: CDR1 SGHTA, CDR2 FQGNSA. CDR3 DNA sequence: TGTGCCAGCAGTTTGGGACAGACAGATACGCAGTATTTT. Its protein product is CASSLGQTDTQYF. Full variable domain (outside the CDR3, taken from reference TRBV7-2 and TRBJ2-3): GAGVSQSPSNKVTEKGKDVELRCDPISGHTALYWYRQSLGQGLEFLIYFQGNSAPDKSGLPSDRFSAERTGGSVSTLTIQRTQQEDSAVYLCASSLGQTDTQYFGPGTRLTVL.